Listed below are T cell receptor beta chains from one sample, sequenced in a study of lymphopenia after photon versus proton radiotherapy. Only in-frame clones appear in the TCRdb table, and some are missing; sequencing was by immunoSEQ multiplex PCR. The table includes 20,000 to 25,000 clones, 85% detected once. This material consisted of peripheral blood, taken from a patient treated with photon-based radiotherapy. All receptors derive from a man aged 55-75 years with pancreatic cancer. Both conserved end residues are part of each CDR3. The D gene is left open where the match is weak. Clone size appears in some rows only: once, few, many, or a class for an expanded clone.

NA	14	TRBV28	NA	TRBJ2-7	TGTGCCAGCAGTTTAGAGGGCAGGGCACGAGGACAGTACTTC	CASSLEGRARGQYF
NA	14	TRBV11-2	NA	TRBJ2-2	TGTGCCAGCAGCTTAAGACAGAACACCGGGGAGCTGTTTTTT	CASSLRQNTGELFF
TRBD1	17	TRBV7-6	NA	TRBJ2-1	TGTGCCAGCAGCTTCTCGCCGGGACAGGGGGCGCGGAATGAGCAGTTCTTC	CASSFSPGQGARNEQFF
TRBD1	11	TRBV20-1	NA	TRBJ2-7	TGCAGTGCTAAACAGGGGCACGAGCAGTACTTC	CSAKQGHEQYF
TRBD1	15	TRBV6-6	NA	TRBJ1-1	TGTGCCAGCAGTTACCAGGGACAGCCGAACACTGAAGCTTTCTTT	CASSYQGQPNTEAFF
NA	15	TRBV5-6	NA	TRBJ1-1	TGTGCCAGCAGCTTGGCCTGGGAGGCCCTGGGGCGAGCTTTCTTT	CASSLAWEALGRAFF
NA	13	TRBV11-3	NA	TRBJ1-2	TGTGCCAGCAGCTTTTTGGGTGACTATGGCTACACCTTC	CASSFLGDYGYTF
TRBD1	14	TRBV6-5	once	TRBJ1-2	TGTGCCAGCAGTAAGACCCCAGGGGGGGCTGGCTACACCTTC	CASSKTPGGAGYTF
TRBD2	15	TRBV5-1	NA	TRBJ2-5	TGCGCCAGCAGCGGACCTAGCGGGGTTGGAGAGACCCAGTACTTC	CASSGPSGVGETQYF
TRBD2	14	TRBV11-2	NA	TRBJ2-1	TGTGCCAGCAGCTTCGGACTAGCGAGTAATGAGCAGTTCTTC	CASSFGLASNEQFF
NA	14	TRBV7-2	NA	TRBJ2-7	TGTGCCAGCAACCTAGGTGGAAACTCCTACGAGCAGTACTTC	CASNLGGNSYEQYF
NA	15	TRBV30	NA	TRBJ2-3	TGTGCCTGGAGTGTGGGTCTGGGGGCAACAGATACGCAGTATTTT	CAWSVGLGATDTQYF
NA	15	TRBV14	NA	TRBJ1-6	TGTGCCAGCAGCCACCGGGACGGATCTAATTCACCCCTCCACTTT	CASSHRDGSNSPLHF
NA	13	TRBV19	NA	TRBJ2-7	TGTGCCAGTACCGATGGACTGGTCCACGAGCAGTACTTC	CASTDGLVHEQYF
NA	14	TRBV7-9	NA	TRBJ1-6	TGTGCCAGCAACTTAGAGCAGTATAATTCACCCCTCCACTTT	CASNLEQYNSPLHF
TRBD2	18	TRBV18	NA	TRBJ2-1	TGTGCCAGCTCACCGGTTCCATGGGGACTAGCGGTTTACAATGAGCAGTTCTTC	CASSPVPWGLAVYNEQFF
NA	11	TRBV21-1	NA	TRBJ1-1	TGTGCCAGCAGGGCGAACACTGAAGCTTTCTTT	CASRANTEAFF
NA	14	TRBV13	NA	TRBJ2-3	TGTGCCAGCAGCTTAGGACCGGGCACAGATACGCAGTATTTT	CASSLGPGTDTQYF
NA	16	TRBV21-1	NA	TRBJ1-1	TGTGCCAGCAGCTTGCGGACACTAATAGGAAACACTGAAGCTTTCTTT	CASSLRTLIGNTEAFF
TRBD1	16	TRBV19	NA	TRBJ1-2	TGTGCCAGTAGTATAGCCCCAGGGGGCCTGGGCTATGGCTACACCTTC	CASSIAPGGLGYGYTF
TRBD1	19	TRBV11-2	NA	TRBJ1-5	TGTGCCAGCAGCTTAGATCTGCCGGGACAGGTCCCTTCCAATCAGCCCCAGCATTTT	CASSLDLPGQVPSNQPQHF
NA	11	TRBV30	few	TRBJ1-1	TGTGCCTGGCCAGGGCTGGGTAAAGCTTTCTTT	CAWPGLGKAFF
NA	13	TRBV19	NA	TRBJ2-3	TGTGCCAGTCGAGGCAGGGCCACAGATACGCAGTATTTT	CASRGRATDTQYF
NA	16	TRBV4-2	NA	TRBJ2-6	TGTGCCAGCAGCCAAGAAGGGGGGGCTGGGGCCAACGTCCTGACTTTC	CASSQEGGAGANVLTF
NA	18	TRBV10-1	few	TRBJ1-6	TGCGCCAGCAATTGGGACCAATGCGGCGGGTGGACGAACTCACCCCTCCACTTT	CASNWDQCGGWTNSPLHF
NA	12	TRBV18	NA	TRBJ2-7	TGTGCCAGCTCACCTCGGGGCCACGAGCAGTACTTC	CASSPRGHEQYF
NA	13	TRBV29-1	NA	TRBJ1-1	TGCAGCGTTGAAGGTAGGGCCACAACTGAAGCTTTCTTT	CSVEGRATTEAFF
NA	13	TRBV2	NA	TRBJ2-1	TGTGCCAGCACCGTAGAGGAGCGCGTTGAGCAGTTCTTC	CASTVEERVEQFF
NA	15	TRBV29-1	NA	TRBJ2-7	TGCAGCGTTGAAGATCTTCGGCAGGGGGGAACTTCGCAGTACTTC	CSVEDLRQGGTSQYF
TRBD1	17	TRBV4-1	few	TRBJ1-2	TGCGCCAGCAGCCAAGAAATGAGTGCGACAGGGGGCGGTGGCTACACCTTC	CASSQEMSATGGGGYTF
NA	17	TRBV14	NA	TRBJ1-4	TGTGCCAGCAGCCATTTCCGGGACACCTCAACTAATGAAAAACTGTTTTTT	CASSHFRDTSTNEKLFF
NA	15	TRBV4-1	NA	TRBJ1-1	TGCGCCAGCAGCCAGTCGGGGGCTTTGAACACTGAAGCTTTCTTT	CASSQSGALNTEAFF
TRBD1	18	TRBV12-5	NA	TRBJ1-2	TGTGCTAGTGGTTTACTCGCGGGACAGGGGGCTTCGGGCTATGGCTACACCTTC	CASGLLAGQGASGYGYTF
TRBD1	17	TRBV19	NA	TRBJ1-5	TGTGCCAGTAGTCCAAGACAGGGGATGAGCGGCAATCAGCCCCAGCATTTT	CASSPRQGMSGNQPQHF